This T cell receptor beta chain was captured by sequencing in a study of T cell changes during pregnancy in multiple sclerosis. This clone appeared a single time. Assay: immunoSEQ multiplex PCR; the TCRdb copy retains only in-frame clones and omits some. The table has 90,000 or so clones, approximately 90% seen once. The sequence derives from a female donor in good health, enrolled as a control in a pregnancy study. Sequenced here: peripheral blood, sampled in the first trimester of pregnancy.

The DNA for the CDR3 is TGCGCCAGCAGCCTTCCGGCAGGATCCCCAGGGGAAACGACCTACGAGCAGTACTTC. Protein: CASSLPAGSPGETTYEQYF. The J gene is TRBJ2-7, the V gene TRBV4-1; perhaps TRBD1 as D (6 bases). Trimming pared 4 bases from V and 2 bases from J, leaving 27 bases between. The V gene's germline CDR1 is MGHRA and CDR2 YSYEKL. The CDR3 length is 19 residues.